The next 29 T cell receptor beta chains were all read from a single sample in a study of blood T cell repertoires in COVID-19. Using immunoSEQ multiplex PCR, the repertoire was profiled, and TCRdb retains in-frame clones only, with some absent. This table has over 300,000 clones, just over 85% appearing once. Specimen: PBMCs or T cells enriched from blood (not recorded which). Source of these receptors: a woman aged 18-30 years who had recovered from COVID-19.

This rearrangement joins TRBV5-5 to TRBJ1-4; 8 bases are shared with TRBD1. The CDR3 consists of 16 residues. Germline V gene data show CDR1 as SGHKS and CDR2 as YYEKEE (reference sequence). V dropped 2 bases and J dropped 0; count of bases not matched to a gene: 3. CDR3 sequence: CASSFWDRPTNEKLFF. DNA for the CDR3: TGTGCCAGCAGCTTCTGGGACAGGCCAACTAATGAAAAACTGTTTTTT.

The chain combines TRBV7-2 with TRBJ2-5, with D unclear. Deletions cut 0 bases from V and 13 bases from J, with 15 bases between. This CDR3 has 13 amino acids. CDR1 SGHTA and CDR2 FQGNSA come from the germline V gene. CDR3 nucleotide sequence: TGTGCCAGCAGCTTAGCGGCCACCGGAGTTGGGTACTTC. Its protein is CASSLAATGVGYF.

The CDR3: CASSESGGPENIQYF. CDR3 DNA: TGTGCCAGCAGTGAATCGGGGGGGCCGGAGAACATTCAGTACTTC. The chain couples TRBV25-1 to TRBJ2-4; 8 bases agree with TRBD2. V shed 1 base, J shed 7 bases, and the junction held 6 bases outside the gene matches. The CDR3 contains 15 residues. The germline CDR1 and CDR2 sequences are MGHDK and SYGVNS.

CDR3 region: CASSPQTINNEQFF. For the CDR3, the DNA is TGTGCCAGCTCACCACAGACTATTAACAATGAGCAGTTCTTC. The gene calls are TRBV18 and TRBJ2-1; maybe TRBD2 (5 bases). The CDR3 extends over 14 amino acids. The ends were cut back, 1 base at V and 5 bases at J, with 9 bases in the middle. CDR1 and CDR2 (germline): KGHSH, LQKENI.

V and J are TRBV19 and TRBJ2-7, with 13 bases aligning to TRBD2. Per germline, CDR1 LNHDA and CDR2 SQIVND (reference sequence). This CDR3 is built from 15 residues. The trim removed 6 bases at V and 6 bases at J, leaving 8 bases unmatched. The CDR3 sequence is CASRAGTSGIGEQYF. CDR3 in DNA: TGTGCCAGTAGGGCGGGGACTAGCGGGATTGGCGAGCAGTACTTC.

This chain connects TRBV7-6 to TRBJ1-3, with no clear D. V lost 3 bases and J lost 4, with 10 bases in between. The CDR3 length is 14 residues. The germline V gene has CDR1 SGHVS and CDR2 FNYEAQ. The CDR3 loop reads CASSFEGSGNTIYF. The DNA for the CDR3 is TGTGCCAGCAGCTTCGAGGGATCCGGAAACACCATATATTTT.

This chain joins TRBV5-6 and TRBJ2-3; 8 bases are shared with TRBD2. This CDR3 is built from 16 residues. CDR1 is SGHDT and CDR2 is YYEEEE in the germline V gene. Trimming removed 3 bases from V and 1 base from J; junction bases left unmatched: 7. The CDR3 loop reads CASSSSGGAGTDTQYF. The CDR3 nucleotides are TGTGCCAGCAGCTCCTCCGGGGGGGCCGGCACAGATACGCAGTATTTT.

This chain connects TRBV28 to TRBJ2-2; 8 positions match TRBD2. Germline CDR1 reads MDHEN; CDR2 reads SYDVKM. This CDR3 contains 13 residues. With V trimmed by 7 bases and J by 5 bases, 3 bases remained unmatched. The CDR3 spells CASKLAGTGELFF. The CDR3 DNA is TGTGCCAGCAAGTTAGCGGGGACCGGGGAGCTGTTTTTT. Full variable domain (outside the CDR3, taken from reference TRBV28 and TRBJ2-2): DVKVTQSSRYLVKRTGEKVFLECVQDMDHENMFWYRQDPGLGLRLIYFSYDVKMKEKGDIPEGYSVSREKKERFSLILESASTNQTSMYLCASKLAGTGELFFGEGSRLTVL.

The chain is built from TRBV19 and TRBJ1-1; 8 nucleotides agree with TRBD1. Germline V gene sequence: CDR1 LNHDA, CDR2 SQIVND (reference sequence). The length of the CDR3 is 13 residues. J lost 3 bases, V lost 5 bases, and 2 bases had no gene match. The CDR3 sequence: CASSSTGDTEAFF. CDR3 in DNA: TGTGCCAGTAGTTCGACAGGGGACACTGAAGCTTTCTTT.

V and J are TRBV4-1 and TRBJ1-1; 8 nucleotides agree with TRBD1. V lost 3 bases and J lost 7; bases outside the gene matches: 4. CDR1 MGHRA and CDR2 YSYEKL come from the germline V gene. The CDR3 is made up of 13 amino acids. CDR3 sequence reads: CASSHRTGNEAFF. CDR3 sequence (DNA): TGCGCCAGCAGCCACCGGACAGGGAATGAAGCTTTCTTT.

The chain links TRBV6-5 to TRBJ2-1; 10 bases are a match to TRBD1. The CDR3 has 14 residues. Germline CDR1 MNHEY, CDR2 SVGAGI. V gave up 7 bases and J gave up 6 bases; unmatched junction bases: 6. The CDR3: CASKRTGGINEQFF. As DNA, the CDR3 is TGTGCCAGCAAACGGACAGGGGGGATCAATGAGCAGTTCTTC.

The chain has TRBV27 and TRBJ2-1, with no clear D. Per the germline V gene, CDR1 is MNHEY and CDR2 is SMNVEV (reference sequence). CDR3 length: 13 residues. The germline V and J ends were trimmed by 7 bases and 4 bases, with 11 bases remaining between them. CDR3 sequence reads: CASTVKLYNEQFF. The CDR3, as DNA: TGTGCCAGCACGGTTAAATTATACAATGAGCAGTTCTTC.

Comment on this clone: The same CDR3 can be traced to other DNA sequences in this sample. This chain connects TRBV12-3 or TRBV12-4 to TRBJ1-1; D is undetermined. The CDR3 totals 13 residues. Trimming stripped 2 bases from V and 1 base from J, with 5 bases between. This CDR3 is CASSLQENTEAFF. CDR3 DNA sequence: TGTGCCAGCAGTTTACAGGAGAACACTGAAGCTTTCTTT.

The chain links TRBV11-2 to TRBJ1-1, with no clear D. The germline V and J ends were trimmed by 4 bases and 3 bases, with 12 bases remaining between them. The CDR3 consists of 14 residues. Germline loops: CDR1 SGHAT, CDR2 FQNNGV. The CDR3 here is CASSWVVGDTEAFF. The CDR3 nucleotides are TGTGCCAGCAGCTGGGTGGTAGGAGACACTGAAGCTTTCTTT.

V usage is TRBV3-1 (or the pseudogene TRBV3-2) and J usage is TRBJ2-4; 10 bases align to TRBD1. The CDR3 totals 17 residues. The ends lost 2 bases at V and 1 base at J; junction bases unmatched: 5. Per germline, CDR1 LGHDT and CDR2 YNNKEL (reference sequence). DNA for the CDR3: TGTGCCAGCAGCCAAAAGGGGACAGGGGTGGCCAAAAACATTCAGTACTTC. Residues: CASSQKGTGVAKNIQYF.

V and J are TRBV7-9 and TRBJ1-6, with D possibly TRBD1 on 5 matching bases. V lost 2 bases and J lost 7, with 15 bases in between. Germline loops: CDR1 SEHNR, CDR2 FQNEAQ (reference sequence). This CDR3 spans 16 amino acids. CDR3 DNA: TGTGCCAGCAGCTTACCCCCCGGGGGATCCAATTCACCCCTCCACTTT. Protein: CASSLPPGGSNSPLHF.

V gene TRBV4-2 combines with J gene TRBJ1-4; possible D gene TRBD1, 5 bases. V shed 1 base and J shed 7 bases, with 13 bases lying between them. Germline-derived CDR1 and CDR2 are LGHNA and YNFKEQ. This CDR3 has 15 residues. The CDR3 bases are TGTGCCAGCAGCCAAGGTTCCTCAAGGGGTGAAAAACTGTTTTTT. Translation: CASSQGSSRGEKLFF.

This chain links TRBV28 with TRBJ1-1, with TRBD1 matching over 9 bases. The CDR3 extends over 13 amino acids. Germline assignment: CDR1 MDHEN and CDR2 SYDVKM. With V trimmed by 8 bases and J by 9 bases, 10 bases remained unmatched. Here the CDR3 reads CASADRGMLKAFF. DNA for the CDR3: TGTGCCAGCGCGGACAGGGGCATGCTTAAAGCTTTCTTT.

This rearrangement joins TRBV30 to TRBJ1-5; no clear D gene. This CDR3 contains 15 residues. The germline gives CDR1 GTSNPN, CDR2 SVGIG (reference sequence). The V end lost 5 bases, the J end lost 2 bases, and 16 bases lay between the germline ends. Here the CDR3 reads CAWGPQALGNQPQHF. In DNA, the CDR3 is TGTGCCTGGGGGCCCCAGGCCCTCGGCAATCAGCCCCAGCATTTT. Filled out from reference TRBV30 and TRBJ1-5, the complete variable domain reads SQTIHQWPATLVQPVGSPLSLECTVEGTSNPNLYWYRQAAGRGLQLLFYSVGIGQISSEVPQNLSASRPQDRQFILSSKKLLLSDSGFYLCAWGPQALGNQPQHFGDGTRLSIL.

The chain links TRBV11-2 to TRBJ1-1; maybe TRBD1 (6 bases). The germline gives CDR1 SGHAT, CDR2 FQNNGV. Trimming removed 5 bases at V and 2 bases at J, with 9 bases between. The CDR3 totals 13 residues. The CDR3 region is CASSPQGNTEAFF. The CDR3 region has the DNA TGTGCCAGCAGCCCACAGGGTAACACTGAAGCTTTCTTT.

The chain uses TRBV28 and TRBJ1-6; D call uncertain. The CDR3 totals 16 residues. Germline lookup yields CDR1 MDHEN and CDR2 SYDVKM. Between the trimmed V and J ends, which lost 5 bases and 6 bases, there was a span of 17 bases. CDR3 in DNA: TGTGCCAGCAGTCCTCTCCCCCCCAGGCTTAATTCACCCCTCCACTTT. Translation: CASSPLPPRLNSPLHF.

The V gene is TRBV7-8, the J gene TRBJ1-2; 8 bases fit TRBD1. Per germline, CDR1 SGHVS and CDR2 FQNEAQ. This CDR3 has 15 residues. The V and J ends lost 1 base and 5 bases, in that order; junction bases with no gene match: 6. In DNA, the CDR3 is TGTGCCAGCAGCTTAGATAGAGGGACAGGTTATGGCTACACCTTC. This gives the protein CASSLDRGTGYGYTF.

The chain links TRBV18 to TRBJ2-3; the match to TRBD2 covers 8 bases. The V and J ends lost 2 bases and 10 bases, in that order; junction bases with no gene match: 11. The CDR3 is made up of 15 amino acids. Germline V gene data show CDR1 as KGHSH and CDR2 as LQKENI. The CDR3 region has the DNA TGTGCCAGCTCACCAGCCGGGACTAGTCAAGAGCCGCAGTATTTT. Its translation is CASSPAGTSQEPQYF.

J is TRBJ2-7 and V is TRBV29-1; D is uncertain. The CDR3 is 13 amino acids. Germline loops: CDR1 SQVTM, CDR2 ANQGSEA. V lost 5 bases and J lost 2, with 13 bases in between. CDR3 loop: CSVLSASTYEQYF. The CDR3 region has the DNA TGCAGCGTTTTATCTGCTTCTACCTACGAGCAGTACTTC.

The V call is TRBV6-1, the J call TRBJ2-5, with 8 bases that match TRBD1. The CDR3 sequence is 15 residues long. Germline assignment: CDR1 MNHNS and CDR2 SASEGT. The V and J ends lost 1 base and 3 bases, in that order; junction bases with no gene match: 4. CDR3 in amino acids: CASSEDQGAEETQYF. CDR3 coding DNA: TGTGCCAGCAGTGAAGATCAGGGGGCAGAAGAGACCCAGTACTTC.

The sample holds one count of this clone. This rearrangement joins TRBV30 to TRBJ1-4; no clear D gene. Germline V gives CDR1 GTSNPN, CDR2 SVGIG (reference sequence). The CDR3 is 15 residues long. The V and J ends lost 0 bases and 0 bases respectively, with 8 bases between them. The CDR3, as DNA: TGTGCCTGGAGTGTATTACACCCAACTAATGAAAAACTGTTTTTT. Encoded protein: CAWSVLHPTNEKLFF.

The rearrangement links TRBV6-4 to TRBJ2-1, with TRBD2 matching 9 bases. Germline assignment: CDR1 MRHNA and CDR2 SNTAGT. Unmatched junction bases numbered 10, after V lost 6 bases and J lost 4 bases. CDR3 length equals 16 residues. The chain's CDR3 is CASSTGVAGAYNEQFF. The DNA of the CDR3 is TGTGCCAGCAGCACAGGGGTAGCGGGAGCTTACAATGAGCAGTTCTTC.

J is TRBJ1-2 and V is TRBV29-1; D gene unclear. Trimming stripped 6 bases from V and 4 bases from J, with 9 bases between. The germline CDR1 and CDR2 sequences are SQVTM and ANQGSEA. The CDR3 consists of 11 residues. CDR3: CSVGASYGYTF. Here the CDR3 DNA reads TGCAGCGTCGGAGCTAGCTATGGCTACACCTTC.

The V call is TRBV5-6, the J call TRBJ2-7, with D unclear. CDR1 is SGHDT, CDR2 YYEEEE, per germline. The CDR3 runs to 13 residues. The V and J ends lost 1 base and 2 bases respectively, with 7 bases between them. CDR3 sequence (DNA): TGTGCCAGCAGCTTGATCAGGACCTACGAGCAGTACTTC. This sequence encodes CASSLIRTYEQYF.